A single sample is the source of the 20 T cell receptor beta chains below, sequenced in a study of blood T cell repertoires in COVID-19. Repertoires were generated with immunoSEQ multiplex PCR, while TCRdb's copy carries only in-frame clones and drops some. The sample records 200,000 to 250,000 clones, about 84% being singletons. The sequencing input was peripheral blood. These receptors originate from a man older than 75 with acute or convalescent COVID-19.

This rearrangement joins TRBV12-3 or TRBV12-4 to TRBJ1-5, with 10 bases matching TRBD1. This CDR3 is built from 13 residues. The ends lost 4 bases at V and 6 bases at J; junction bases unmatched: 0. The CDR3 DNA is TGTGCCAGCAGTTGGACAGGGGGTCAGCCCCAGCATTTT. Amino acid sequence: CASSWTGGQPQHF.

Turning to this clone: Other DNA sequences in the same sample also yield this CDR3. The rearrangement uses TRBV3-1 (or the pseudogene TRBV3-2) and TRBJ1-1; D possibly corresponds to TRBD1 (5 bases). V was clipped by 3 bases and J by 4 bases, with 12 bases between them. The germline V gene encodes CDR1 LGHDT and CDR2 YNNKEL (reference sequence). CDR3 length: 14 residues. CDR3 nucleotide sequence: TGTGCCAGCAGCCAGGGAGGGAGGGGCACTGAAGCTTTCTTT. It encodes CASSQGGRGTEAFF.

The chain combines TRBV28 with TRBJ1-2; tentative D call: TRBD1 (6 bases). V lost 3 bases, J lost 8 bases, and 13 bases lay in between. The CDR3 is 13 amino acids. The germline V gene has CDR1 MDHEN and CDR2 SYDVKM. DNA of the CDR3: TGTGCCAGCAGTTTCGGTCAGGGGTACGGCTACACCTTC. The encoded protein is CASSFGQGYGYTF.

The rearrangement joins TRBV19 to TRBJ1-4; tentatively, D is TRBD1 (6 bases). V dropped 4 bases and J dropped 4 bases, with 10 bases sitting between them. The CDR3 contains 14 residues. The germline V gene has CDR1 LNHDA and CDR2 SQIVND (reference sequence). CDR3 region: CASSRGPGNEKLFF. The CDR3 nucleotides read TGTGCCAGTAGTAGGGGGCCTGGTAATGAAAAACTGTTTTTT.

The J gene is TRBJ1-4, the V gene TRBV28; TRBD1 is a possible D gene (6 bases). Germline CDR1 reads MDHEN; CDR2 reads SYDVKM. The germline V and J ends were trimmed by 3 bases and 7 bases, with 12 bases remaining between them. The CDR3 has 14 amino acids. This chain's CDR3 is CASSLGGGSEKLFF. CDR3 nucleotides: TGTGCCAGCAGTTTGGGGGGGGGCTCTGAAAAACTGTTTTTT.

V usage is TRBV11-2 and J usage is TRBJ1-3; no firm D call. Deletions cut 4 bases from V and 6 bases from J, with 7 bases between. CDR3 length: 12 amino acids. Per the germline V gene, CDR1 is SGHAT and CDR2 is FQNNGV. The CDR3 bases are TGTGCCAGCAGCTCCCAAAAAAACACCATATATTTT. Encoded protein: CASSSQKNTIYF.

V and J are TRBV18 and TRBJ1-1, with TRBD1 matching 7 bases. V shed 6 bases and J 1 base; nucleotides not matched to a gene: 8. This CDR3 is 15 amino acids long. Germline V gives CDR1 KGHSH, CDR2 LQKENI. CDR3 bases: TGTGCCAGCTCCCAAAAGGGGGCAGAGAACACTGAAGCTTTCTTT. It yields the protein CASSQKGAENTEAFF.

The CDR3 sequence: CASSYGASGNKNIQYF. The CDR3 DNA is TGTGCCAGCAGTTACGGGGCTAGCGGGAACAAAAACATTCAGTACTTC. The chain has TRBV6-2 or TRBV6-3 and TRBJ2-4; 9 bases align to TRBD2. Germline V gene lookup returns CDR1 MNHEY and CDR2 SVGEGT. J lost 3 bases, V lost 2 bases, and 5 bases had no gene match. The CDR3 covers 16 residues.

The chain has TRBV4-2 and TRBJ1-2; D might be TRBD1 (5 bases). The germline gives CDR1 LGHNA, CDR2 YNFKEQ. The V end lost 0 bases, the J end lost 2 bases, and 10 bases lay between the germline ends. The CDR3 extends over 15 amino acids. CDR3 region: CASSQDRAGNYGYTF. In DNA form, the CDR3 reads TGTGCCAGCAGCCAAGACAGGGCCGGCAACTATGGCTACACCTTC.

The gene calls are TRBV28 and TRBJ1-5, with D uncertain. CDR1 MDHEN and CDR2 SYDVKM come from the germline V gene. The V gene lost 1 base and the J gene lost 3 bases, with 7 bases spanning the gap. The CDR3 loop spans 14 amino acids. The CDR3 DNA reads TGTGCCAGCAGTTTATCAGGCTACAATCAGCCCCAGCATTTT. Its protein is CASSLSGYNQPQHF.

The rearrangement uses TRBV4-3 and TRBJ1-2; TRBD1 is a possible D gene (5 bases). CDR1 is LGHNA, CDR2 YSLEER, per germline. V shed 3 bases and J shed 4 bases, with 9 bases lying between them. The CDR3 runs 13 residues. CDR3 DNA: TGCGCCAGCAGCCAGCAGGGTATCTATGGCTACACCTTC. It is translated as CASSQQGIYGYTF.

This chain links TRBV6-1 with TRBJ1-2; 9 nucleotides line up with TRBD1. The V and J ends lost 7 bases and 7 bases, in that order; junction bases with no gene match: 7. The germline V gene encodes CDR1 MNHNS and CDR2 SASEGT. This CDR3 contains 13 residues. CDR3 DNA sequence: TGTGCCAGCACCACACTGACAGGGGGTGGCTACACCTTC. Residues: CASTTLTGGGYTF.

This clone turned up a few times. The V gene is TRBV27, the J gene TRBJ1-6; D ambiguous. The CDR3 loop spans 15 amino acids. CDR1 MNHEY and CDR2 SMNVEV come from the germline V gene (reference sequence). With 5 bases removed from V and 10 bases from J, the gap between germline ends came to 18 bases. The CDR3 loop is CASSLVRSLGSPLHF. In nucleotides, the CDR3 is TGTGCCAGCAGTCTAGTTAGGTCGCTAGGATCACCCCTCCACTTT.

This CDR3 is CASSLGQGGYGYTF. CDR3 sequence (DNA): TGTGCCAGCAGCCTGGGACAGGGGGGCTATGGCTACACCTTC. The V and J genes are TRBV2 and TRBJ1-2; 11 bases agree with TRBD1. Germline CDR1 SNHLY, CDR2 FYNNEI. CDR3 length: 14 residues. J lost 4 bases, V lost 6 bases, and 4 bases had no gene match.

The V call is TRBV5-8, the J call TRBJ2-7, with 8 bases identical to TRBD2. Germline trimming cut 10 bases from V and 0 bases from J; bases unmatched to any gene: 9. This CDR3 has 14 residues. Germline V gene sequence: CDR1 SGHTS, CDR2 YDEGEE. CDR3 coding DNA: TGTGCCCACAGCCAGCGGGGGAGCTCCTACGAGCAGTACTTC. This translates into CAHSQRGSSYEQYF.

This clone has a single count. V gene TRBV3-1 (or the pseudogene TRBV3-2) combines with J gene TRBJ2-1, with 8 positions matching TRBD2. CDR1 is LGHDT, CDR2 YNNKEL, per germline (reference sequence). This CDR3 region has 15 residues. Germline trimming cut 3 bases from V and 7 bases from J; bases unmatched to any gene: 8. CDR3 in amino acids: CASSQAAGGWNEQFF. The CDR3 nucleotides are TGTGCCAGCAGCCAGGCGGCGGGGGGTTGGAATGAGCAGTTCTTC.

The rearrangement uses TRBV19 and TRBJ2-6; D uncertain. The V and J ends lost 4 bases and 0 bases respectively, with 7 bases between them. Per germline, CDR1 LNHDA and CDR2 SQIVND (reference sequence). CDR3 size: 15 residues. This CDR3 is CASSNFHSGANVLTF. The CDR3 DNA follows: TGTGCCAGTAGTAACTTTCACTCTGGGGCCAACGTCCTGACTTTC. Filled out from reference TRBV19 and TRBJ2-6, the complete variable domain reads DGGITQSPKYLFRKEGQNVTLSCEQNLNHDAMYWYRQDPGQGLRLIYYSQIVNDFQKGDIAEGYSVSREKKESFPLTVTSAQKNPTAFYLCASSNFHSGANVLTFGAGSRLTVL.

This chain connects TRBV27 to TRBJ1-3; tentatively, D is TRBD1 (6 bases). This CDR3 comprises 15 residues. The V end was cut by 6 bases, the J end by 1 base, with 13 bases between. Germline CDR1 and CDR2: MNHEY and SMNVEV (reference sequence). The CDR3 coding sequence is TGTGCCAGCAGAAGACAGGCATCTTCTGGAAACACCATATATTTT. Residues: CASRRQASSGNTIYF.

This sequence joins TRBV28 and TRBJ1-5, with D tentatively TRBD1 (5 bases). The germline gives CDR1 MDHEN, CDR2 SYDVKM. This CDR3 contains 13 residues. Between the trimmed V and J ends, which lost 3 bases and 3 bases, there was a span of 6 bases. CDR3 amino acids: CASSLGPNQPQHF. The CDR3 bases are TGTGCCAGCAGTTTGGGGCCCAATCAGCCCCAGCATTTT. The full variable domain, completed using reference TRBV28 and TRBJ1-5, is DVKVTQSSRYLVKRTGEKVFLECVQDMDHENMFWYRQDPGLGLRLIYFSYDVKMKEKGDIPEGYSVSREKKERFSLILESASTNQTSMYLCASSLGPNQPQHFGDGTRLSIL.

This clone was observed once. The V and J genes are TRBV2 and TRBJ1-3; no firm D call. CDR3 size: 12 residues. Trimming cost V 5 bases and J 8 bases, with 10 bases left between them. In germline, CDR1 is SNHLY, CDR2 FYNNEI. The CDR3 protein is CASSTDSDTIYF. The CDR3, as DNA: TGTGCCAGCAGTACGGACTCGGACACCATATATTTT.